The next 7 T cell receptor beta chains were all read from a single sample in a study of cytomegalovirus exposure and HLA in healthy donors. Primers included in the PCR were 60 Vbeta and 13 Jbeta primers. Generated by immunoSEQ multiplex PCR, the TCRdb table keeps only in-frame clones and is missing some. Among 150,000 to 200,000 clones listed, roughly 74% were seen once. The specimen sequenced was PBMCs. The source of these receptors is a woman aged 25-40 years in good health and CMV-seropositive.

The chain joins TRBV6-6 to TRBJ2-2, with TRBD2 as a possible D gene (5 bases). This CDR3 has 12 residues. Germline CDR1 reads MNHNY; CDR2 reads SVGAGI (reference sequence). The V gene lost 8 bases and the J gene lost 6 bases, with 10 bases spanning the gap. CDR3 sequence: CASRGGSGELFF. The CDR3 nucleotides are TGTGCCAGCCGTGGAGGCTCCGGGGAGCTGTTTTTT.

The chain uses TRBV28 and TRBJ1-1; weak D call: TRBD1 (5 bases). Germline V lookup: CDR1 MDHEN, CDR2 SYDVKM. V was trimmed by 2 bases and J by 1 base, leaving 14 bases between them. The CDR3 covers 16 residues. The CDR3 coding sequence is TGTGCCAGCAGTTTAACGAGCCAACAGGAGAACACTGAAGCTTTCTTT. It yields the protein CASSLTSQQENTEAFF.

The J gene is TRBJ1-1, the V gene TRBV6-1, with a possible D match to TRBD1 (6 bases). Trimming cost V 3 bases and J 8 bases, with 10 bases left between them. The CDR3 extends over 12 amino acids. CDR1 is MNHNS and CDR2 is SASEGT in the germline V gene. CDR3 loop: CASSEGGREAFF. CDR3 DNA sequence: TGTGCCAGCAGTGAGGGGGGGCGGGAAGCTTTCTTT.

The chain is built from TRBV5-1 and TRBJ2-3; D might be TRBD1 (6 bases). CDR1 and CDR2 (germline): SGHRS, YFSETQ. CDR3 length: 15 residues. V lost 5 bases and J lost 3, with 16 bases in between. CDR3 DNA sequence: TGCGCCAGCAGGGACAGCGGTTTTGGAACAGATACGCAGTATTTT. This encodes CASRDSGFGTDTQYF.

The chain carries TRBV6-1 and TRBJ2-3; possibly TRBD2 for D (5 bases). CDR1 is MNHNS and CDR2 is SASEGT in the germline V gene. This CDR3 is built from 15 residues. Trimming shortened V by 4 bases and J by 0 bases, and 11 bases separated the two germline ends. The CDR3 region is CASSVSGISTDTQYF. CDR3 bases: TGTGCCAGCAGTGTATCGGGGATTAGCACAGATACGCAGTATTTT.

In its sample, this clone was seen a few times. The V gene is TRBV6-5, the J gene TRBJ2-3; D gene uncertain. V lost 2 bases, J lost 3 bases, and 6 bases lay in between. Germline values: CDR1 MNHEY, CDR2 SVGAGI. The CDR3 spans 13 residues. The CDR3 bases are TGTGCCAGCAGTTACCTAGGAACAGATACGCAGTATTTT. This sequence encodes CASSYLGTDTQYF.

This clone turned up a few times. V usage is TRBV10-3 and J usage is TRBJ2-6; weak D call: TRBD1 (5 bases). From germline, CDR1 is ENHRY and CDR2 SYGVKD. With 4 bases removed from V and 4 bases from J, the gap between germline ends came to 14 bases. This CDR3 has 16 residues. In DNA form, the CDR3 reads TGTGCCATCAGTGTATTTCAGGGTTCGGGGGCCAACGTCCTGACTTTC. This encodes CAISVFQGSGANVLTF.